The 15 T cell receptor beta chains in this list originate from one sample, sequenced in a study of blood T cell repertoires in COVID-19. The protocol was immunoSEQ multiplex PCR, while the TCRdb copy is restricted to in-frame clones and leaves out a portion. The sample contains 85,000 to 95,000 clones, 70% to 85% of which appear only once. Sequencing was performed on peripheral blood. The receptors shown here come from a man aged 65-85 years with acute or convalescent COVID-19.

This chain uses TRBV5-1 with TRBJ1-1, with TRBD1 matching over 9 bases. This CDR3 is 13 amino acids long. V gave up 4 bases and J gave up 5 bases; unmatched junction bases: 3. Germline loops: CDR1 SGHRS, CDR2 YFSETQ. The CDR3 sequence: CASSRTGETEAFF. In DNA form, the CDR3 reads TGCGCCAGCAGCAGGACAGGGGAAACTGAAGCTTTCTTT.

The V and J genes are TRBV10-1 and TRBJ1-5, with D unclear. This CDR3 contains 15 residues. Trimming took off 4 bases at V and 0 bases at J, with 10 bases between the two ends. In germline, CDR1 is WNHNN, CDR2 SYGVQD (reference sequence). In DNA, the CDR3 is TGCGCCAGCAGTGTATGGAGTTATAGCAATCAGCCCCAGCATTTT. Translation gives CASSVWSYSNQPQHF.

This rearrangement joins TRBV20-1 to TRBJ2-3, with 13 positions matching TRBD2. The CDR3 runs 18 residues. The germline CDR1 and CDR2 sequences are DFQATT and SNEGSKA (reference sequence). Germline trimming cut 3 bases from V and 7 bases from J; bases unmatched to any gene: 16. CDR3 sequence (DNA): TGCAGTGCTAGTGCGGCGGGCCGACTAGCGGGGGGAAGGAATACGCAGTATTTT. Residues: CSASAAGRLAGGRNTQYF.

The chain couples TRBV28 to TRBJ2-7; 9 bases match TRBD2. This CDR3 region has 17 residues. Germline V lookup: CDR1 MDHEN, CDR2 SYDVKM. J lost 5 bases, V lost 4 bases, and 15 bases had no gene match. For the CDR3, the DNA is TGTGCCAGCAGTTCTCCCGGATCTAGCGGGATAAGGAACGAGCAGTACTTC. This sequence encodes CASSSPGSSGIRNEQYF.

The chain links TRBV18 to TRBJ1-6, with TRBD1 identical over 8 bases. This CDR3 region has 16 residues. The junction had 8 bases not matched to a gene; V was cut back by 3 bases and J by 7 bases. Per germline, CDR1 KGHSH and CDR2 LQKENI. CDR3 nucleotide sequence: TGTGCCAGCTCACCCAACGGACAGGGTGTGAATTCACCCCTCCACTTT. It yields the protein CASSPNGQGVNSPLHF.

The chain recombines TRBV5-6 with TRBJ1-4, with 8 bases fitting TRBD1. V was clipped by 4 bases and J by 8 bases; unmatched bases: 10. The CDR3 runs to 15 residues. Germline CDR1 SGHDT, CDR2 YYEEEE. CDR3 loop: CASSTSGGIREKLFF. In DNA, the CDR3 is TGTGCCAGCAGCACATCAGGGGGCATCAGGGAAAAACTGTTTTTT.

The rearrangement links TRBV28 to TRBJ1-1; a possible D gene is TRBD1 (6 bases). Trimming pared 0 bases from V and 11 bases from J, leaving 10 bases between. Looked up from germline, CDR1 is MDHEN and CDR2 is SYDVKM. This CDR3 region has 12 residues. The CDR3 spells CASSLWRGGAFF. The DNA of the CDR3 is TGTGCCAGCAGTTTATGGAGGGGGGGGGCTTTCTTT.

The chain is built from TRBV5-1 and TRBJ2-1, with a weak D call TRBD1 (5 bases). The germline V and J ends were trimmed by 2 bases and 0 bases, with 18 bases remaining between them. CDR1 SGHRS and CDR2 YFSETQ come from the germline V gene. The CDR3 length is 18 residues. This CDR3 reads CASSLLPRELSSYNEQFF. The CDR3 coding sequence is TGCGCCAGCAGCTTACTCCCCAGGGAACTCAGCTCCTACAATGAGCAGTTCTTC.

CDR3: CASSGDSGYSGNTIYF. The CDR3 bases are TGCGCCAGCAGCGGAGATTCGGGATACTCTGGAAACACCATATATTTT. The chain joins TRBV5-1 to TRBJ1-3; D unclear. The length of the CDR3 is 16 residues. Germline lookup yields CDR1 SGHRS and CDR2 YFSETQ. Between the trimmed V and J ends, which lost 4 bases and 0 bases, there was a span of 14 bases.

This clone was seen a handful of times. The chain links TRBV4-1 to TRBJ1-1; possibly TRBD1 for D (5 bases). The CDR3 sequence is 18 residues long. Germline V gives CDR1 MGHRA, CDR2 YSYEKL. V was pared by 0 bases and J by 1 base, with 18 bases between. CDR3 DNA: TGCGCCAGCAGCCAAGAATCGTACTTGGTTCAGGGGAACACTGAAGCTTTCTTT. This translates into CASSQESYLVQGNTEAFF.

The chain recombines TRBV6-1 with TRBJ2-7, with D possibly TRBD1 on 5 matching bases. Germline V CDR1 and CDR2: MNHNS, SASEGT. The length of the CDR3 is 15 residues. Between the trimmed V and J ends, which lost 3 bases and 3 bases, there was a span of 15 bases. In DNA, the CDR3 is TGTGCCAGCAGTGATAGTTGGAACAGGCACTACGAGCAGTACGTC. Translating gives CASSDSWNRHYEQYV.

This clone has only one observation. The rearrangement uses TRBV18 and TRBJ1-4; TRBD1 matches 9 bases. The junction had 6 bases not matched to a gene; V was cut back by 6 bases and J by 7 bases. There are 14 residues in the CDR3. Germline V gene data show CDR1 as KGHSH and CDR2 as LQKENI. The CDR3 region has the DNA TGTGCCAGCTCCTTGGACAGGGGAAGTGAAAAACTGTTTTTT. Translated, it gives CASSLDRGSEKLFF.

This chain links TRBV7-9 with TRBJ1-1, with 9 bases lining up with TRBD1. The V and J ends lost 4 bases and 1 base, in that order; junction bases with no gene match: 4. This CDR3 comprises 15 residues. The germline V gene has CDR1 SEHNR and CDR2 FQNEAQ (reference sequence). This chain's CDR3 is CASSSTGGRNTEAFF. The DNA for the CDR3 is TGTGCCAGCAGCTCCACAGGGGGCCGGAACACTGAAGCTTTCTTT.

J is TRBJ2-5 and V is TRBV24-1, with 8 bases that match TRBD1. The CDR3 consists of 16 residues. The V gene end was trimmed by 4 bases and the J gene end by 2 bases; junction bases not matched to a gene: 8. Germline CDR1 is KGHDR and CDR2 is SFDVKD. In DNA, the CDR3 is TGTGCCACCAGTGACCGCGGACAGGGTGGGCAAGAGACCCAGTACTTC. Protein product: CATSDRGQGGQETQYF.

V usage is TRBV19 and J usage is TRBJ2-2; D gene ambiguous. The germline V gene has CDR1 LNHDA and CDR2 SQIVND (reference sequence). CDR3 length: 15 residues. The germline V and J ends were trimmed by 8 bases and 0 bases, with 13 bases remaining between them. The CDR3 protein is CASRRQGPNTGELFF. As DNA, the CDR3 is TGTGCCAGTCGGCGGCAAGGCCCGAACACCGGGGAGCTGTTTTTT.